This TCR beta chain was captured in a study of blood T cell repertoires in COVID-19. The germline gives CDR1 SGHTA, CDR2 FQGNSA. The V segment lost 1 base and the J segment 5 bases; nucleotides outside the gene matches: 2. The CDR3 length is 14 residues. Data came from immunoSEQ multiplex PCR; TCRdb stores just in-frame clones and leaves some out. The sample consists of a few hundred thousand clones, approximately 85% of them appearing once. This rearrangement joins TRBV7-2 to TRBJ1-2, with 9 bases matching TRBD1. The sequencing sample was made of peripheral blood. This clonotype was sampled from a woman in her forties or fifties with acute or convalescent COVID-19. CDR3 DNA: TGTGCCAGCAGCTTAGTGGGACAGGGTTATGGCTACACCTTC. Translated: CASSLVGQGYGYTF. Full variable domain (remainder filled in from reference TRBV7-2 and TRBJ1-2): GAGVSQSPSNKVTEKGKDVELRCDPISGHTALYWYRQSLGQGLEFLIYFQGNSAPDKSGLPSDRFSAERTGGSVSTLTIQRTQQEDSAVYLCASSLVGQGYGYTFGSGTRLTVV.